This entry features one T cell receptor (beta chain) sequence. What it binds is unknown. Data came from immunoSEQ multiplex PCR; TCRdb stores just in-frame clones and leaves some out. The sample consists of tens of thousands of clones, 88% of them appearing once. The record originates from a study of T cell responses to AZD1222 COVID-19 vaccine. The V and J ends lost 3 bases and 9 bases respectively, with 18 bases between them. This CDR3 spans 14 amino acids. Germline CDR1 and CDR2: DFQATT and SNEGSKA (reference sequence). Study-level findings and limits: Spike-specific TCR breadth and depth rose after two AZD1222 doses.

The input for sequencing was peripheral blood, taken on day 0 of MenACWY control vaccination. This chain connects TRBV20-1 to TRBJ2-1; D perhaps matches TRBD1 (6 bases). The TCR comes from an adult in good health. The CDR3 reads CSASARQVGGEQFF. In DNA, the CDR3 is TGCAGTGCTAGTGCGAGACAGGTTGGCGGTGAGCAGTTCTTC.